Shown below are 3 T cell receptor beta chains from a single sample sequenced in a study of blood T cells in healthy people across ages. Primers used in a second PCR of roughly 6 to 11 cycles were a sample-barcoded 5' primer and a J-beta primer mix. TCRdb re-derived calls from the 5' RACE reads in MiXCR, one entry per CDR3 protein. The sample lists roughly 700,000 distinct CDR3 sequences; roughly 50% were seen once. The sequencing sample was made of blood. The receptors originated from a woman in her fifties or sixties in good health.

The chain is built from TRBV28 and TRBJ2-5, with 9 nucleotides matching TRBD1. The CDR3 spans 14 residues. Germline CDR1 MDHEN, CDR2 SYDVKM. Unmatched junction bases numbered 6, after V lost 5 bases and J lost 5 bases. For the CDR3, the DNA is TGTGCCAGCAGTACCGGACAGGGGATCGAGACCCAGTACTTC. Its protein product is CASSTGQGIETQYF.

This chain's CDR3 is CASSEGPAATNEKLFF. The CDR3 bases are TGTGCCAGCAGTGAGGGGCCAGCTGCAACTAATGAAAAACTGTTTTTT. V and J are TRBV2 and TRBJ1-4; D might be TRBD1 (5 bases). CDR3 length: 16 residues. Trimming shortened V by 3 bases and J by 0 bases, and 11 bases separated the two germline ends. Germline lookup yields CDR1 SNHLY and CDR2 FYNNEI.

This clonotype appeared a few times. V and J are TRBV7-2 and TRBJ2-3; 8 bases match TRBD1. The germline V gene has CDR1 SGHTA and CDR2 FQGNSA. Trimming took 5 bases from V and 6 from J; bases not matched to a gene: 4. This CDR3 is 13 amino acids long. The chain's CDR3 is CASSPRTGDTQYF. CDR3 in DNA: TGTGCCAGCAGCCCACGGACAGGGGATACGCAGTATTTT.